A selection of T cell receptor beta chains follows, all from one sample in a study of T-cell memory formation after mild COVID-19. TCRdb re-analysed the 5' RACE reads in MiXCR, keeping a single row per CDR3 protein. This sample has some 260,000 distinct CDR3 sequences, with around 17% found just once. The sequencing sample was made of PBMCs or a T cell subset sorted from them (not recorded which). The receptors were sampled from a man between 18 and 35 years old who had mild COVID-19 (a few samples of this study predate the infection). Cell type and time point are not known. The CDR3 runs from the conserved cysteine through the conserved F or W. The order of the fields is D gene, V gene, J gene, clone size, CDR3 protein, CDR3 DNA. The D gene is left open where the match is weak. Some rows mark clone size as missing; the rest say once, few, many or name a class of expanded clone.

TRBD2,TRBV6-5,TRBJ2-3,-,CASRSSRGGLEFDTQYF,TGTGCCAGCAGATCATCGCGGGGGGGCTTAGAATTTGATACGCAGTATTTT
-,TRBV7-2,TRBJ2-5,few,CASSFTGQNKETQYF,TGTGCCAGCAGCTTTACGGGACAAAACAAAGAGACCCAGTACTTC
TRBD1,TRBV5-1,TRBJ2-2,few,CASSLDRGPNTGELFF,TGCGCCAGCAGCCTTGACAGGGGACCGAACACCGGGGAGCTGTTTTTT
-,TRBV5-1,TRBJ2-3,many,CASSLGGYTDTQYF,TGTGCCAGCAGCTTAGGGGGGTACACAGATACGCAGTATTTT
-,TRBV5-1,TRBJ1-1,few,CASSEPGRPPEAFF,TGCGCCAGCTCGGAGCCGGGCCGGCCCCCTGAAGCTTTCTTT
-,TRBV5-6,TRBJ2-2,few,CASSQEGRGHLDTGELFF,TGTGCCAGCAGCCAGGAGGGGCGGGGGCACCTGGACACCGGGGAGCTGTTTTTT
-,TRBV5-1,TRBJ1-1,-,CASGVLRNTEAFF,TGCGCCAGCGGGGTGTTGCGGAACACTGAAGCTTTCTTT
TRBD1,TRBV11-2,TRBJ1-4,-,CASTAQGNEKLFF,TGTGCCAGCACAGCACAGGGGAATGAAAAACTGTTTTTT
-,TRBV30,TRBJ1-5,many,CAWEPGTNQPQHF,TGTGCCTGGGAGCCTGGGACAAATCAGCCCCAGCATTTT
TRBD1,TRBV15,TRBJ1-4,-,CATSRGQGIVTNEKLFF,TGTGCCACCAGCCGTGGACAGGGGATTGTAACTAATGAAAAACTGTTTTTT
TRBD1,TRBV28,TRBJ2-3,-,CASSRTGQVLTDTQYF,TGTGCCAGCAGTCGCACGGGACAGGTACTCACAGATACGCAGTATTTT
TRBD1,TRBV11-2,TRBJ2-7,few,CASSSGTGWYEQYF,TGTGCCAGCAGCTCCGGGACAGGGTGGTACGAGCAGTACTTC
TRBD1,TRBV28,TRBJ1-5,few,CASNPGGTGQPQHF,TGTGCAAGCAACCCAGGGGGGACCGGGCAGCCCCAGCATTTT
-,TRBV6-5,TRBJ1-1,-,CASSYAAGVNTEAFF,TGTGCCAGCAGTTACGCGGCAGGGGTGAACACTGAAGCTTTCTTT
-,TRBV7-2,TRBJ1-2,-,CASSLASGDGYTF,TGTGCCAGCAGCTTAGCTTCCGGGGACGGCTACACCTTC
-,TRBV7-9,TRBJ1-1,-,CASSPSPATEAFF,TGTGCCAGCAGCCCCTCACCCGCCACTGAAGCTTTCTTT
-,TRBV12-3/TRBV12-4,TRBJ2-3,few,CASSLNRLPDTQYF,TGTGCCAGCAGCTTGAACCGATTGCCAGATACGCAGTATTTT
-,TRBV7-2,TRBJ2-3,few,CASSLVPGRGGTDTQYF,TGTGCCAGCAGCTTAGTCCCAGGTCGAGGGGGGACAGATACGCAGTATTTT
TRBD1,TRBV5-1,TRBJ2-1,-,CASSLAGQGSNEQFF,TGCGCCAGCAGCTTGGCGGGACAGGGTAGCAATGAGCAGTTCTTC
-,TRBV14,TRBJ2-3,-,CASSQEWRNTQYF,TGTGCCAGCAGCCAGGAGTGGAGGAATACGCAGTATTTT
-,TRBV15,TRBJ1-2,-,CATSSVGVGPIHHGYTF,TGTGCCACCAGCAGTGTGGGAGTCGGGCCAATTCACCATGGCTACACCTTC
TRBD1,TRBV20-1,TRBJ2-7,-,CSALTGGDEQYF,TGCAGTGCATTGACAGGGGGCGACGAGCAGTACTTC
TRBD2,TRBV7-3,TRBJ2-5,many,CASSYPGLATSLQTQYF,TGTGCCAGCAGCTATCCGGGACTAGCGACTTCCTTGCAGACCCAGTACTTC
TRBD1,TRBV15,TRBJ1-4,few,CATSGQGKRREKLFF,TGTGCCACCAGCGGACAGGGGAAGCGGCGCGAAAAACTGTTTTTT
TRBD1,TRBV2,TRBJ1-2,few,CASSNSGGFGYTF,TGTGCCAGCAGTAATTCAGGGGGCTTTGGCTACACCTTC
-,TRBV5-1,TRBJ2-1,-,CASSPVPGGDNEQFF,TGCGCCAGCAGCCCCGTCCCAGGCGGGGACAATGAGCAGTTCTTC
-,TRBV7-9,TRBJ1-2,-,CASSTTGTGVNYGYTF,TGTGCCAGCAGCACAACCGGAACAGGAGTTAACTATGGCTACACCTTC
-,TRBV20-1,TRBJ1-5,-,CSAHPRVFNQPQHF,TGCAGTGCCCACCCGAGGGTCTTCAATCAGCCCCAGCATTTT
TRBD1,TRBV24-1,TRBJ2-7,few,CATSECHRGYEQYF,TGTGCCACCAGTGAATGTCACAGGGGCTACGAGCAGTACTTC
-,TRBV7-2,TRBJ1-2,-,CASSLVVMTNYGYTF,TGTGCCAGCAGCTTAGTAGTGATGACGAACTATGGCTACACCTTC
TRBD2,TRBV4-1,TRBJ2-3,many,CASSQDHTSGGTDTQYF,TGCGCCAGCAGCCAAGACCACACTAGCGGGGGGACAGATACGCAGTATTTT
-,TRBV9,TRBJ2-7,once,CASSVVGGSEQYF,TGTGCCAGCAGCGTAGTCGGAGGGTCCGAGCAGTACTTC
TRBD1,TRBV6-1,TRBJ2-2,-,CATSGQGYTGELFF,TGTGCCACCTCGGGACAGGGGTACACCGGGGAGCTGTTTTTT